A selection of T cell receptor beta chains follows, all from one sample in a study of identical twins. MiXCR, run by TCRdb on the 5' RACE reads, gives a single entry per CDR3 protein. The sample consists of 240,000 or so distinct CDR3 sequences, roughly 12% of them appearing once. These same data were also listed under a study on yellow fever vaccine responses in identical twins.

Sequenced material: memory (CD45RO+) T cells sorted from blood. These receptors all stem from a young woman in good health. Each CDR3 is given with its conserved first and last residue. Each record gives: clone size, V gene, D gene, J gene, CDR3 protein, CDR3 DNA. The D gene is left open where the match is weak. Only some rows state a clone size, as once, few, many or a class for expanded clones.

clone_size: once; v_call: TRBV6-6; d_call: .; j_call: TRBJ2-3; cdr3_aa: CASLFPSTDTQYF; cdr3_nt: TGTGCCAGCCTGTTCCCTAGCACAGATACGCAGTATTTT
clone_size: many; v_call: TRBV5-1; d_call: .; j_call: TRBJ2-2; cdr3_aa: CASSLGILSSGELFF; cdr3_nt: TGCGCCAGCAGCTTGGGGATCCTCTCCTCCGGGGAGCTGTTTTTT
clone_size: once; v_call: TRBV5-6; d_call: .; j_call: TRBJ2-3; cdr3_aa: CASSPPSRSSEAQYF; cdr3_nt: TGTGCCAGCAGCCCCCCTAGTCGAAGCTCAGAGGCGCAGTATTTT
clone_size: .; v_call: TRBV7-2; d_call: .; j_call: TRBJ1-6; cdr3_aa: CASGTDRNSPLHF; cdr3_nt: TGTGCCAGCGGCACAGACAGGAATTCACCCCTCCACTTT
clone_size: many; v_call: TRBV7-8; d_call: .; j_call: TRBJ1-1; cdr3_aa: CASSFTGHNTEAFF; cdr3_nt: TGTGCCAGCAGCTTTACAGGGCACAACACTGAAGCTTTCTTT
clone_size: few; v_call: TRBV4-2; d_call: TRBD2; j_call: TRBJ2-5; cdr3_aa: CASSSLAGGPETQYF; cdr3_nt: TGTGCCAGCAGCTCCCTAGCGGGAGGGCCGGAGACCCAGTACTTC
clone_size: .; v_call: TRBV5-1; d_call: TRBD2; j_call: TRBJ2-2; cdr3_aa: CASGTNQAGELFF; cdr3_nt: TGCGCCAGCGGGACTAACCAGGCCGGGGAGCTGTTTTTT
clone_size: .; v_call: TRBV5-1; d_call: .; j_call: TRBJ2-2; cdr3_aa: CASKKNGEANTGELFF; cdr3_nt: TGCGCCAGCAAAAAGAATGGTGAGGCGAACACCGGGGAGCTGTTTTTT
clone_size: .; v_call: TRBV5-1; d_call: TRBD2; j_call: TRBJ2-7; cdr3_aa: CASSPKTGGGNEQYF; cdr3_nt: TGCGCCAGCAGTCCCAAAACGGGGGGTGGCAACGAGCAGTACTTC
clone_size: many; v_call: TRBV6-1; d_call: .; j_call: TRBJ2-2; cdr3_aa: CASTLIENTGELFF; cdr3_nt: TGTGCCAGCACCCTTATCGAGAACACCGGGGAGCTGTTTTTT
clone_size: few; v_call: TRBV19; d_call: .; j_call: TRBJ1-2; cdr3_aa: CASSIIAAVGGTYGYTF; cdr3_nt: TGTGCCAGTAGTATAATTGCAGCGGTCGGGGGCACCTATGGCTACACCTTC
clone_size: many; v_call: TRBV5-1; d_call: .; j_call: TRBJ2-1; cdr3_aa: CASSLESRPYNEQFF; cdr3_nt: TGCGCCAGCAGCCTCGAAAGCCGGCCCTACAATGAGCAGTTCTTC
clone_size: .; v_call: TRBV7-2; d_call: .; j_call: TRBJ1-5; cdr3_aa: CASSPLATLRPQHF; cdr3_nt: TGTGCCAGCAGCCCACTCGCGACCCTCCGGCCCCAGCATTTT
clone_size: few; v_call: TRBV7-7; d_call: TRBD1; j_call: TRBJ2-1; cdr3_aa: CASSQHPGQSSYNEQFF; cdr3_nt: TGTGCTAGCAGCCAACATCCGGGACAGAGCTCCTACAATGAGCAGTTCTTC
clone_size: few; v_call: TRBV3-1; d_call: TRBD2; j_call: TRBJ2-1; cdr3_aa: CASSQAGGKFF; cdr3_nt: TGTGCCAGCAGCCAGGCGGGGGGGAAGTTCTTC
clone_size: .; v_call: TRBV7-9; d_call: .; j_call: TRBJ1-6; cdr3_aa: CASSLGGEGLHF; cdr3_nt: TGTGCCAGCAGCTTAGGGGGAGAGGGTCTCCACTTT
clone_size: .; v_call: TRBV24-1; d_call: .; j_call: TRBJ2-7; cdr3_aa: CATPSPSYEQYF; cdr3_nt: TGTGCCACCCCTAGTCCTTCCTACGAGCAGTACTTC
clone_size: .; v_call: TRBV7-8; d_call: .; j_call: TRBJ2-3; cdr3_aa: CASSLGITGASTDTQYF; cdr3_nt: TGTGCCAGCAGCTTAGGGATTACGGGAGCTAGCACAGATACGCAGTATTTT
clone_size: many; v_call: TRBV20-1; d_call: .; j_call: TRBJ2-1; cdr3_aa: CSASVAGTVVF; cdr3_nt: TGCAGTGCTAGTGTGGCGGGGACGGTGGTCTTC
clone_size: .; v_call: TRBV5-6; d_call: TRBD2; j_call: TRBJ2-1; cdr3_aa: CASSSRTSPMNEQFF; cdr3_nt: TGTGCCAGCAGCTCACGGACTAGCCCCATGAATGAGCAGTTCTTC
clone_size: few; v_call: TRBV20-1; d_call: .; j_call: TRBJ2-7; cdr3_aa: CSASLRGGREQYF; cdr3_nt: TGCAGTGCTAGCCTACGGGGTGGAAGAGAGCAGTACTTC
clone_size: .; v_call: TRBV5-1; d_call: TRBD2; j_call: TRBJ2-2; cdr3_aa: CASSSGLAGAGELFF; cdr3_nt: TGCGCCAGCAGCTCGGGACTAGCGGGAGCCGGGGAGCTGTTTTTT
clone_size: .; v_call: TRBV5-1; d_call: TRBD1; j_call: TRBJ2-1; cdr3_aa: CASSADRGEQFF; cdr3_nt: TGCGCCAGCAGCGCTGACAGGGGTGAGCAGTTCTTC
clone_size: few; v_call: TRBV6-1; d_call: .; j_call: TRBJ2-7; cdr3_aa: CASKGGASYEQYF; cdr3_nt: TGTGCCAGCAAAGGGGGAGCATCCTACGAGCAGTACTTC
clone_size: few; v_call: TRBV7-8; d_call: .; j_call: TRBJ2-2; cdr3_aa: CASYFGRGFANTGELFF; cdr3_nt: TGTGCCAGCTATTTTGGCCGCGGGTTCGCGAACACCGGGGAGCTGTTTTTT
clone_size: few; v_call: TRBV7-9; d_call: TRBD1; j_call: TRBJ1-2; cdr3_aa: CASSPPTGVSMSYTF; cdr3_nt: TGTGCCAGCAGCCCGCCGACAGGGGTGTCGATGAGCTACACCTTC
clone_size: few; v_call: TRBV5-6; d_call: .; j_call: TRBJ2-2; cdr3_aa: CASSLPGVSGELFF; cdr3_nt: TGTGCCAGCAGCTTGCCAGGGGTGTCCGGGGAGCTGTTTTTT
clone_size: .; v_call: TRBV27; d_call: TRBD2; j_call: TRBJ2-7; cdr3_aa: CASSKLAGGTYEQYF; cdr3_nt: TGTGCCAGCAGTAAACTAGCGGGGGGTACTTACGAGCAGTACTTC
clone_size: .; v_call: TRBV12-3/TRBV12-4; d_call: .; j_call: TRBJ1-2; cdr3_aa: CASSSYRGYTF; cdr3_nt: TGTGCCAGCAGTTCGTACAGAGGCTACACCTTC
clone_size: .; v_call: TRBV20-1; d_call: .; j_call: TRBJ2-7; cdr3_aa: CSARDAEKSYEQYF; cdr3_nt: TGCAGTGCTAGAGATGCGGAGAAGAGCTACGAGCAGTACTTC
clone_size: .; v_call: TRBV20-1; d_call: TRBD1; j_call: TRBJ1-1; cdr3_aa: CSARVPGGGGSTEAFF; cdr3_nt: TGCAGTGCTAGAGTTCCAGGGGGGGGTGGTAGCACTGAAGCTTTCTTT
clone_size: .; v_call: TRBV18; d_call: .; j_call: TRBJ2-7; cdr3_aa: CASSPRQAQGEQYF; cdr3_nt: TGTGCCAGCTCACCACGACAGGCCCAGGGAGAGCAGTACTTC
clone_size: few; v_call: TRBV6-2/TRBV6-3; d_call: .; j_call: TRBJ2-3; cdr3_aa: CASSRDLPTDTQYF; cdr3_nt: TGTGCCAGCAGTAGGGACCTGCCCACAGATACGCAGTATTTT
clone_size: many; v_call: TRBV15; d_call: .; j_call: TRBJ2-1; cdr3_aa: CATSRPGPYNEQFF; cdr3_nt: TGTGCCACCAGCAGACCGGGACCATACAATGAGCAGTTCTTC
clone_size: .; v_call: TRBV29-1; d_call: .; j_call: TRBJ1-4; cdr3_aa: CSVEDRPTNEKLFF; cdr3_nt: TGCAGCGTTGAAGACAGGCCCACTAATGAAAAACTGTTTTTT
clone_size: .; v_call: TRBV29-1; d_call: .; j_call: TRBJ1-5; cdr3_aa: CSVEVGAGPGQPQHF; cdr3_nt: TGCAGCGTTGAGGTGGGAGCAGGGCCGGGTCAGCCCCAGCATTTT
clone_size: medium-sized; v_call: TRBV24-1; d_call: .; j_call: TRBJ2-3; cdr3_aa: CATSDLSTDTDTQYF; cdr3_nt: TGTGCCACCAGTGATTTATCGACAGATACAGATACGCAGTATTTT
clone_size: .; v_call: TRBV15; d_call: TRBD1; j_call: TRBJ2-3; cdr3_aa: CATSPDQGARTDTQYF; cdr3_nt: TGTGCCACCAGCCCTGACCAGGGGGCGCGGACAGATACGCAGTATTTT
clone_size: many; v_call: TRBV12-3/TRBV12-4; d_call: TRBD1; j_call: TRBJ1-5; cdr3_aa: CASSLEQGNQPQHF; cdr3_nt: TGTGCCAGCAGTTTGGAACAGGGGAATCAGCCCCAGCATTTT
clone_size: many; v_call: TRBV9; d_call: TRBD1; j_call: TRBJ1-4; cdr3_aa: CASSSSRQGSKGNEKLFF; cdr3_nt: TGTGCCAGCAGCTCATCCCGACAGGGGAGCAAGGGGAATGAAAAACTGTTTTTT
clone_size: .; v_call: TRBV6-5; d_call: .; j_call: TRBJ2-1; cdr3_aa: CASSNSSRGNEQFF; cdr3_nt: TGTGCCAGCAGTAACTCGAGTAGGGGTAATGAGCAGTTCTTC
clone_size: .; v_call: TRBV28; d_call: .; j_call: TRBJ1-4; cdr3_aa: CASSSGDARGNEKLFF; cdr3_nt: TGTGCCAGCAGTTCCGGGGACGCCCGGGGGAATGAAAAACTGTTTTTT
clone_size: .; v_call: TRBV11-3; d_call: TRBD1; j_call: TRBJ2-3; cdr3_aa: CASSAGGGRTDTQYF; cdr3_nt: TGTGCCAGCAGCGCAGGGGGCGGGCGCACAGATACGCAGTATTTT
clone_size: many; v_call: TRBV10-3; d_call: TRBD2; j_call: TRBJ2-3; cdr3_aa: CAISGGRDGDTQYF; cdr3_nt: TGTGCCATCAGTGGCGGGAGGGATGGAGATACGCAGTATTTT
clone_size: many; v_call: TRBV5-1; d_call: .; j_call: TRBJ2-5; cdr3_aa: CASSRWGSGQETQYF; cdr3_nt: TGCGCCAGCAGCAGGTGGGGGTCAGGTCAAGAGACCCAGTACTTC
clone_size: many; v_call: TRBV20-1; d_call: .; j_call: TRBJ1-1; cdr3_aa: CSASKGRMNTEAFF; cdr3_nt: TGCAGTGCTAGCAAAGGACGGATGAACACTGAAGCTTTCTTT
clone_size: few; v_call: TRBV5-1; d_call: .; j_call: TRBJ1-1; cdr3_aa: CASSKTGFSTEAFF; cdr3_nt: TGCGCCAGCAGCAAAACAGGGTTTAGCACTGAAGCTTTCTTT
clone_size: many; v_call: TRBV5-5; d_call: .; j_call: TRBJ1-6; cdr3_aa: CASSYSLEYNSPLHF; cdr3_nt: TGTGCCAGCAGTTATTCCTTGGAGTATAATTCACCCCTCCACTTT
clone_size: few; v_call: TRBV21-1; d_call: .; j_call: TRBJ2-7; cdr3_aa: CASSNIGAPYEQYF; cdr3_nt: TGTGCCAGCAGCAACATCGGGGCCCCCTACGAGCAGTACTTC
clone_size: .; v_call: TRBV20-1; d_call: TRBD2; j_call: TRBJ2-1; cdr3_aa: CSALASGTWNEQFF; cdr3_nt: TGCAGTGCCTTAGCTAGCGGTACGTGGAATGAGCAGTTCTTC
clone_size: .; v_call: TRBV2; d_call: .; j_call: TRBJ2-5; cdr3_aa: CASRPDWNQETQYF; cdr3_nt: TGTGCCAGCAGACCAGACTGGAACCAAGAGACCCAGTACTTC
clone_size: few; v_call: TRBV29-1; d_call: .; j_call: TRBJ2-1; cdr3_aa: CSPSGPSSYNEQFF; cdr3_nt: TGCAGCCCAAGCGGACCTTCCTCCTACAATGAGCAGTTCTTC
clone_size: few; v_call: TRBV7-9; d_call: .; j_call: TRBJ1-2; cdr3_aa: CASSSPDSPNTYGYTF; cdr3_nt: TGTGCCAGCAGCTCCCCCGACTCACCGAACACCTATGGCTACACCTTC
clone_size: few; v_call: TRBV7-9; d_call: TRBD2; j_call: TRBJ2-3; cdr3_aa: CASSSGTSGSSTDTQYF; cdr3_nt: TGTGCCAGCAGCTCCGGGACTAGCGGGAGCTCCACAGATACGCAGTATTTT
clone_size: few; v_call: TRBV20-1; d_call: .; j_call: TRBJ1-5; cdr3_aa: CSAKGPNQPQHF; cdr3_nt: TGCAGTGCCAAAGGTCCCAATCAGCCCCAGCATTTT
clone_size: many; v_call: TRBV15; d_call: .; j_call: TRBJ2-1; cdr3_aa: CATSRYKQGTGRNEQFF; cdr3_nt: TGTGCCACCAGCAGATATAAACAGGGGACTGGTCGAAATGAGCAGTTCTTC
clone_size: many; v_call: TRBV12-3/TRBV12-4; d_call: .; j_call: TRBJ2-2; cdr3_aa: CASSFGGELFF; cdr3_nt: TGTGCCAGCAGTTTCGGCGGGGAGCTGTTTTTT
clone_size: .; v_call: TRBV5-5; d_call: TRBD2; j_call: TRBJ2-1; cdr3_aa: CASSPTSGTYNEQFF; cdr3_nt: TGTGCCAGCAGTCCTACTAGCGGGACTTACAATGAGCAGTTCTTC
clone_size: .; v_call: TRBV12-3/TRBV12-4; d_call: .; j_call: TRBJ1-5; cdr3_aa: CASSWTHVSNQPQHF; cdr3_nt: TGTGCCAGCAGTTGGACTCACGTTAGCAATCAGCCCCAGCATTTT
clone_size: .; v_call: TRBV28; d_call: .; j_call: TRBJ2-7; cdr3_aa: CASIGGRGRNEQYF; cdr3_nt: TGTGCCAGCATCGGCGGCAGGGGGAGGAACGAGCAGTACTTC